The 32 T cell receptor beta chains below all came from one sample that was sequenced in a study of CD8 T cells in Susac syndrome. RNA was extracted with the RNeasy kit, and a quantity of 0.5 to 1 ug was reverse transcribed using random hexamers. TCRdb fed the immunoSEQ multiplex PCR reads into MiXCR, producing one record per CDR3 protein. This table has approximately 100,000 distinct CDR3 sequences, under 95% appearing once. Sequencing was done on a sample of CD8+ T cells from PBMCs. All receptors come from a human donor in good health.

The J gene is TRBJ2-7, the V gene TRBV6-1; TRBD1 agrees at 9 bases. The junction had 4 bases not matched to a gene; V was cut back by 0 bases and J by 4 bases. This CDR3 has 15 amino acids. Germline-derived CDR1 and CDR2 are MNHNS and SASEGT. This chain's CDR3 is CASSEAGTGSYEQYF. CDR3 nucleotides: TGTGCCAGCAGTGAAGCCGGGACAGGGAGTTACGAGCAGTACTTC.

The chain carries TRBV6-2 or TRBV6-3 and TRBJ2-4; 10 nucleotides align to TRBD2. The germline gives CDR1 MNHEY, CDR2 SVGEGT. The length of the CDR3 is 15 residues. V lost 7 bases, J lost 1 base, and 4 bases stayed unmatched. CDR3 residues: CASMQRGGAKNIQYF. The CDR3 DNA reads TGTGCCAGCATGCAGCGGGGGGGCGCCAAAAACATTCAGTACTTC.

This sequence joins TRBV5-1 and TRBJ2-7, with 11 bases identical to TRBD1. Trimming removed 2 bases from V and 0 bases from J; junction bases left unmatched: 4. Per the germline V gene, CDR1 is SGHRS and CDR2 is YFSETQ. This CDR3 is 16 amino acids long. CDR3 coding DNA: TGCGCCAGCAGCTTTGGGACAGGGGGAAGCTCCTACGAGCAGTACTTC. It specifies CASSFGTGGSSYEQYF.

This sequence joins TRBV25-1 and TRBJ2-7, with a tentative D call TRBD1 (5 bases). There are 12 residues in the CDR3. Germline V gene lookup returns CDR1 MGHDK and CDR2 SYGVNS. Trimming removed 4 bases from V and 5 bases from J, with 9 bases in between. Written as DNA, the CDR3 is TGTGCCAGCAGTGCAGGGTTCCACGAGCAGTACTTC. This translates into CASSAGFHEQYF.

This chain connects TRBV20-1 to TRBJ1-1, with a weak D call TRBD1 (6 bases). With 6 bases removed from V and 6 bases from J, the gap between germline ends came to 23 bases. From germline, CDR1 is DFQATT and CDR2 SNEGSKA (reference sequence). This CDR3 spans 15 amino acids. The CDR3 region is CSATDPRGNRAEAFF. The CDR3 nucleotides are TGCAGTGCCACCGACCCCAGGGGTAATAGGGCTGAAGCTTTCTTT.

V and J are TRBV15 and TRBJ1-5; D is unresolved. Per the germline V gene, CDR1 is LNHNV and CDR2 is YYDKDF (reference sequence). This CDR3 has 12 amino acids. V gave up 6 bases and J gave up 5 bases, with 8 bases separating them. CDR3 bases: TGTGCCACCAGTTCTGGTGATCAGCCCCAGCATTTT. This encodes CATSSGDQPQHF.

The chain uses TRBV15 and TRBJ1-2, with D hard to call. V lost 1 base to trimming and J lost 4 bases, with 10 bases between them. CDR1 and CDR2 (germline): LNHNV, YYDKDF (reference sequence). The CDR3 spans 14 residues. The CDR3 loop reads CATSRARGGYGYTF. In DNA form, the CDR3 reads TGTGCCACCAGCAGAGCCCGAGGCGGCTATGGCTACACCTTC.

The V call is TRBV5-4, the J call TRBJ2-5, with a weak D call TRBD2 (6 bases). V lost 1 base, J lost 5 bases, and 12 bases lay in between. The germline V gene has CDR1 SGHNT and CDR2 YYREEE (reference sequence). The CDR3 is 14 residues long. CDR3 sequence reads: CASSLWDSSETQYF. In DNA form, the CDR3 reads TGTGCCAGCAGCTTGTGGGACTCGAGCGAGACCCAGTACTTC. Drawing the rest from reference TRBV5-4 and TRBJ2-5, the complete variable domain is ETGVTQSPTHLIKTRGQQVTLRCSSQSGHNTVSWYQQALGQGPQFIFQYYREEENGRGNFPPRFSGLQFPNYSSELNVNALELDDSALYLCASSLWDSSETQYFGPGTRLLVL.

This sequence joins TRBV6-2 or TRBV6-3 and TRBJ2-7; TRBD1 might be the D (7 bases). CDR1 and CDR2 (germline): MNHEY, SVGEGT. The CDR3 loop spans 15 amino acids. The V end lost 3 bases, the J end lost 4 bases, and 16 bases lay between the germline ends. Here the CDR3 DNA reads TGTGCCAGCAGTTATCCCAGGGGGGCCCCGTACGAGCAGTACTTC. This translates into CASSYPRGAPYEQYF.

V usage is TRBV29-1 and J usage is TRBJ1-4, with 9 bases that match TRBD1. V lost 6 bases to trimming and J lost 8 bases; unmatched junction nucleotides: 13. The germline V gene encodes CDR1 SQVTM and CDR2 ANQGSEA. The CDR3 runs 15 residues. This CDR3 reads CSVSHRDRAREKLFF. In DNA form, the CDR3 reads TGCAGCGTGTCACACCGGGACAGGGCGAGAGAAAAACTGTTTTTT.

This sequence joins TRBV20-1 and TRBJ2-7; 9 bases match TRBD2. Germline V CDR1 and CDR2: DFQATT, SNEGSKA (reference sequence). The CDR3 has 14 residues. The J segment lost 0 bases and the V segment lost 4 bases, leaving 4 bases of the junction unmatched. CDR3 loop: CSAIAGASSYEQYF. CDR3 nucleotide sequence: TGCAGTGCTATAGCGGGAGCGTCCTCCTACGAGCAGTACTTC.

The chain has TRBV5-4 and TRBJ1-1; D not certain. CDR3 length: 14 amino acids. Germline-derived CDR1 and CDR2 are SGHNT and YYREEE (reference sequence). The V gene lost 0 bases and the J gene lost 7 bases, with 13 bases spanning the gap. CDR3 protein: CASSLGGNSGEAFF. The DNA of the CDR3 is TGTGCCAGCAGCTTGGGCGGTAATTCGGGTGAAGCTTTCTTT.

The genes are TRBV29-1 and TRBJ1-5, with D possibly matching TRBD1 (5 bases). Per the germline V gene, CDR1 is SQVTM and CDR2 is ANQGSEA. V gave up 6 bases and J gave up 7 bases, with 10 bases separating them. The CDR3 is 11 amino acids. CDR3 amino acids: CSVGDGQPQHF. DNA for the CDR3: TGCAGCGTCGGGGACGGGCAGCCCCAGCATTTT.

The V call is TRBV29-1, the J call TRBJ1-2; 7 bases are shared with TRBD1. The CDR3 has 14 amino acids. The germline V gene encodes CDR1 SQVTM and CDR2 ANQGSEA. The V segment lost 4 bases and the J segment 7 bases; nucleotides outside the gene matches: 12. The CDR3: CSVALVEGASGYTF. The CDR3 nucleotides read TGCAGCGTTGCCCTGGTGGAGGGGGCTAGTGGCTACACCTTC.

This clonotype was counted between two and nine times. This rearrangement joins TRBV29-1 to TRBJ2-5, with D hard to call. The CDR3 is made up of 12 amino acids. The V gene lost 3 bases and the J gene lost 2 bases, with 7 bases spanning the gap. Germline V gene data show CDR1 as SQVTM and CDR2 as ANQGSEA. The CDR3 loop is CSVEYSQETQYF. CDR3 nucleotides: TGCAGCGTTGAGTACTCACAAGAGACCCAGTACTTC.

V usage is TRBV5-1 and J usage is TRBJ1-2, with 7 bases identical to TRBD1. CDR3 length equals 12 residues. The ends lost 4 bases at V and 8 bases at J; junction bases unmatched: 5. CDR1 and CDR2 from the germline V gene are SGHRS and YFSETQ. CDR3 sequence (DNA): TGCGCCAGCAGCACGGACAGGCGGGGCTACACCTTC. Residues: CASSTDRRGYTF.

V gene TRBV20-1 combines with J gene TRBJ2-5; possible D gene TRBD1, 6 bases. This CDR3 contains 12 residues. In germline, CDR1 is DFQATT, CDR2 SNEGSKA (reference sequence). V was clipped by 5 bases and J by 5 bases, with 12 bases between them. CDR3 amino acids: CSAVRGRETQYF. The DNA for the CDR3 is TGCAGTGCTGTCAGGGGAAGGGAGACCCAGTACTTC.

This rearrangement joins TRBV6-2 or TRBV6-3 to TRBJ2-1; D gene unclear. The CDR3 spans 12 residues. The germline gives CDR1 MNHEY, CDR2 SVGEGT. Trimming removed 6 bases at V and 4 bases at J, with 7 bases between. CDR3 coding DNA: TGTGCCAGCAGAGAATCGTACAATGAGCAGTTCTTC. It codes for CASRESYNEQFF.

The rearrangement joins TRBV5-1 to TRBJ2-5, with 7 bases that match TRBD2. This CDR3 spans 14 amino acids. Germline V gene data show CDR1 as SGHRS and CDR2 as YFSETQ. The ends lost 5 bases at V and 1 base at J; junction bases unmatched: 5. The CDR3 DNA reads as TGCGCCAGCAGACGGGCTAGCGGCCAAGAGACCCAGTACTTC. It encodes CASRRASGQETQYF.

The CDR3 sequence: CSVGFSGAAFF. The CDR3, as DNA: TGCAGCGTTGGATTTTCCGGGGCGGCTTTCTTT. V gene TRBV29-1 combines with J gene TRBJ1-1; tentatively, D is TRBD1 (5 bases). Trimming removed 4 bases from V and 11 bases from J, with 14 bases in between. Per the germline V gene, CDR1 is SQVTM and CDR2 is ANQGSEA. The CDR3 is made up of 11 amino acids.

The CDR3 protein is CATSIDGNRDSPLHF. In nucleotides, the CDR3 is TGTGCCACCAGCATAGATGGCAACCGGGATTCACCCCTCCACTTT. The chain carries TRBV15 and TRBJ1-6; D gene unclear. Trimming cost V 4 bases and J 8 bases, with 15 bases left between them. Germline V gives CDR1 LNHNV, CDR2 YYDKDF (reference sequence). The CDR3 runs 15 residues.

The rearrangement joins TRBV7-2 to TRBJ2-3; maybe TRBD2 (5 bases). The CDR3 sequence is 16 residues long. V shed 0 bases and J shed 2 bases, with 12 bases lying between them. Germline V lookup: CDR1 SGHTA, CDR2 FQGNSA. The CDR3 coding sequence is TGTGCCAGCAGCTTAGCTGGCGCCGGGGTCACAGATACGCAGTATTTT. Translating gives CASSLAGAGVTDTQYF.

This rearrangement joins TRBV3-1 to TRBJ2-2, with 14 bases lining up with TRBD2. The length of the CDR3 is 16 residues. CDR1 and CDR2 (germline): LGHDT, YNNKEL (reference sequence). V shed 4 bases and J 6 bases; nucleotides not matched to a gene: 4. The CDR3 nucleotides are TGTGCCAGCAGCCGTGGACTAGCGGGAGGCGCCGGGGAGCTGTTTTTT. It codes for CASSRGLAGGAGELFF.

The chain uses TRBV20-1 and TRBJ2-1; TRBD1 or TRBD2 may be the D gene (5 bases each). CDR3 length: 14 residues. V dropped 1 base and J dropped 7 bases, with 14 bases sitting between them. The V gene's germline CDR1 is DFQATT and CDR2 SNEGSKA (reference sequence). The CDR3 spells CSARVTGTDNEQFF. The CDR3 bases are TGCAGTGCTAGAGTGACGGGGACCGATAATGAGCAGTTCTTC.

The J gene is TRBJ1-1, the V gene TRBV10-2; D ambiguous. V lost 2 bases and J lost 1, with 8 bases in between. CDR1 WSHSY and CDR2 SAAADI come from the germline V gene. The CDR3 sequence is 14 residues long. CDR3 nucleotide sequence: TGCGCCAGCAGTGAGAGGAGACAGAACACTGAAGCTTTCTTT. Translation: CASSERRQNTEAFF.

The genes are TRBV5-6 and TRBJ2-2, with 8 bases aligning to TRBD1. In germline, CDR1 is SGHDT, CDR2 YYEEEE. Trimming at V came to 2 bases and at J to 2 bases, leaving 8 bases not matched to a gene. This CDR3 spans 17 amino acids. CDR3 sequence: CASSFRTGSLNTGELFF. The CDR3 coding sequence is TGTGCCAGCAGCTTCCGGACAGGGTCGCTCAACACCGGGGAGCTGTTTTTT.

The CDR3 bases are TGCAGCCACCTCGGCAACGGGAGGGTGGGCGGGGAGCTGTTTTTT. It is translated as CSHLGNGRVGGELFF. This chain links TRBV29-1 with TRBJ2-2; 8 bases agree with TRBD2. Per germline, CDR1 SQVTM and CDR2 ANQGSEA. The V segment lost 8 bases and the J segment 7 bases; nucleotides outside the gene matches: 15. The CDR3 spans 15 residues.

This chain uses TRBV7-6 with TRBJ2-3; D call uncertain. The CDR3 is 14 amino acids. Trimming shortened V by 0 bases and J by 1 base, and 5 bases separated the two germline ends. Germline values: CDR1 SGHVS, CDR2 FNYEAQ. The DNA of the CDR3 is TGTGCCAGCAGCTTAGCCCCGGGCACAGATACGCAGTATTTT. Its translation: CASSLAPGTDTQYF.

The chain links TRBV6-1 to TRBJ2-1; D gene unclear. Germline CDR1 and CDR2: MNHNS and SASEGT. The V end lost 4 bases, the J end lost 6 bases, and 10 bases lay between the germline ends. The CDR3 covers 13 residues. In nucleotides, the CDR3 is TGTGCCAGCAGTGCCCTCGTGTCCAATGAGCAGTTCTTC. This gives the protein CASSALVSNEQFF.

CDR3 DNA: TGTGCCAGCAGCCGCCGACTGTCGGACAGGGTGGCAGATACGCAGTATTTT. The encoded protein is CASSRRLSDRVADTQYF. The chain carries TRBV5-6 and TRBJ2-3, with 8 bases matching TRBD1. This CDR3 is 17 amino acids long. Trimming cost V 4 bases and J 4 bases; bases outside gene matches: 14. Per germline, CDR1 SGHDT and CDR2 YYEEEE.

This chain joins TRBV29-1 and TRBJ1-2; weak D call: TRBD1 (6 bases). The CDR3 has 13 amino acids. The germline V and J ends were trimmed by 7 bases and 6 bases, with 18 bases remaining between them. Germline-derived CDR1 and CDR2 are SQVTM and ANQGSEA. The CDR3 DNA sequence: TGCAGCGCTGACAAGGAGGGGGGCGATGGCTACACCTTC. It specifies CSADKEGGDGYTF.

The chain is built from TRBV6-5 and TRBJ2-3; D tentatively reads TRBD1 or TRBD2 (5 bases each). The CDR3 has 14 residues. In germline, CDR1 is MNHEY, CDR2 SVGAGI. V lost 2 bases to trimming and J lost 2 bases, with 8 bases between them. The CDR3 DNA is TGTGCCAGCAGTTACAGGGGAGACACAGATACGCAGTATTTT. This translates into CASSYRGDTDTQYF.